Shown below are 9 T cell receptor beta chains from a single sample sequenced in a study of response to subunit inactivated influenza vaccine (dated by TCRdb to between 2017 and 2018). Libraries came from RT-PCR. The reads were generated on an Illumina HiSeq 2500. TCRdb took the public reads, trimmed them with fastp at Q25, ran MiXCR for clone calling and kept in-frame beta chains. Each CDR3 protein gets just one entry, which takes the most common genes and DNA from the rows behind it. The sample table lists just under 550,000 distinct CDR3 sequences, approximately 24% of them with a count of one. 2.8% of the sample goes to the ten largest clones. The data also belong to a second study, concerning T cells expressing NK-cell markers. The second paper states: TCR beta cDNA libraries were prepared using 5'RACE template switching, which introduced a universal primer site and unique molecular identifiers.

Sample: CD4+ T cells sorted from PBMCs, taken roughly 12 days after vaccination. The receptor set was obtained from a man over 45 who received an inactivated influenza vaccine. Donor details come from another sample of the same person, matched by shared clones.

This clonotype was seen a few times. The V gene is TRBV12-3 or TRBV12-4, the J gene TRBJ1-1, with TRBD1 matching 7 bases. The trim removed 4 bases at V and 5 bases at J, leaving 7 bases unmatched. The CDR3 is made up of 14 amino acids. The CDR3 sequence: CASSSRQGGTEAFF. The CDR3 bases are TGTGCCAGCAGTTCCCGACAGGGTGGAACTGAAGCTTTCTTT.

V and J are TRBV11-1 and TRBJ2-7; TRBD1 matches 8 bases. J was trimmed by 5 bases and V by 3 bases; bases with no gene match: 9. The CDR3 is 15 amino acids. The germline V gene has CDR1 SGHAT and CDR2 FQDESV (reference sequence). The CDR3 bases are TGTGCCAGCAGCTTCAATTCAGGGGGCAAGGACGAGCAGTACTTC. This encodes CASSFNSGGKDEQYF.

This clonotype was recorded a few times. This rearrangement joins TRBV24-1 to TRBJ2-3; D perhaps matches TRBD2 (5 bases). CDR1 and CDR2 (germline): KGHDR, SFDVKD. The CDR3 covers 17 residues. The V gene lost 3 bases and the J gene lost 1 base, with 16 bases spanning the gap. The CDR3 loop is CATSDAGFPPRTDTQYF. CDR3 sequence (DNA): TGTGCCACCAGTGATGCGGGCTTCCCCCCTCGCACAGATACGCAGTATTTT.

This clonotype appeared a few times. Possible read error: a much larger clone is one base away. This chain uses TRBV12-3 or TRBV12-4 with TRBJ2-1; TRBD2 agrees at 11 bases. The CDR3 length is 14 residues. The CDR3 sequence: CGSRIAGGFFEQFF. The DNA for the CDR3 is TGTGGCAGCAGAATAGCGGGGGGGTTTTTTGAGCAGTTCTTC.

The V call is TRBV10-3, the J call TRBJ2-1; TRBD2 matches at 11 bases. The length of the CDR3 is 16 residues. Germline V CDR1 and CDR2: ENHRY, SYGVKD. V was pared by 6 bases and J by 4 bases, with 8 bases of the junction left unmatched. CDR3 protein: CAISAGLAGGYNEQFF. The CDR3 coding sequence is TGTGCCATCAGCGCGGGCCTAGCGGGGGGATACAATGAGCAGTTCTTC.

This clonotype was counted only a few times. The chain is built from TRBV30 and TRBJ1-6; no clear D gene. The CDR3 has 15 amino acids. CDR1 GTSNPN and CDR2 SVGIG come from the germline V gene (reference sequence). V was pared by 2 bases and J by 4 bases, with 12 bases between. CDR3 sequence reads: CAWSPRGSYNSPLHF. The CDR3 coding sequence is TGTGCCTGGAGTCCCCGCGGATCGTATAATTCACCCCTCCACTTT.

This clonotype has just a few counts. The chain combines TRBV5-1 with TRBJ2-2; 7 nucleotides align to TRBD2. The CDR3 length is 21 residues. Looked up from germline, CDR1 is SGHRS and CDR2 is YFSETQ. V gave up 2 bases and J gave up 1 base; unmatched junction bases: 20. This CDR3 is CASSFPPSASGNWMNTGELFF. The CDR3 DNA reads as TGCGCCAGCAGCTTTCCTCCCTCGGCTAGCGGAAATTGGATGAACACCGGGGAGCTGTTTTTT.

This clonotype was seen just once. The chain joins TRBV6-1 to TRBJ2-1; D unresolved. The CDR3 is 16 amino acids. Germline V gene lookup returns CDR1 MNHNS and CDR2 SASEGT. With 7 bases removed from V and 3 bases from J, the gap between germline ends came to 19 bases. The CDR3 reads CASTVLNRDLYNEQFF. CDR3 in DNA: TGTGCCAGCACCGTCCTAAACAGAGACCTCTACAATGAGCAGTTCTTC.

The table lists this clonotype with a few counts. CDR3 protein: CATSRDSADIETQYF. The CDR3 DNA sequence: TGTGCCACCAGCAGAGATTCGGCAGATATCGAGACCCAGTACTTC. The gene calls are TRBV15 and TRBJ2-5; unclear D gene. Between the trimmed V and J ends, which lost 0 bases and 5 bases, there was a span of 13 bases. Germline CDR1 is LNHNV and CDR2 is YYDKDF (reference sequence). The CDR3 totals 15 residues.